This TCR beta chain was profiled in a study of shared clonotypes between healthy human individuals. Concerning this clone: In the same sample, other DNA sequences code for this CDR3.

The V end was cut by 0 bases, the J end by 1 base, with 13 bases between. Germline lookup yields CDR1 SGHNT and CDR2 YYREEE (reference sequence). The CDR3 runs to 16 residues. This table comes from immunoSEQ multiplex PCR, and its TCRdb copy is limited to in-frame clones, with some not included. The profile shows some 2 million clones, roughly 94% of them singletons. This sequence joins TRBV5-4 and TRBJ2-5; D might be TRBD1 or TRBD2, each matching 5 bases. Input material: naive CD4+ T cells sorted from blood. The subset here: CD45RA+ positively selected. This receptor was obtained from a man between 18 and 29 years old in good health. The chain's CDR3 is CASSLGGSRGQETQYF. CDR3 nucleotide sequence: TGTGCCAGCAGCTTGGGAGGGTCTAGGGGCCAAGAGACCCAGTACTTC.